Listed below are T cell receptor beta chains from one sample, sequenced in a study of blood T cell repertoires in COVID-19. Libraries were prepared by immunoSEQ multiplex PCR; TCRdb keeps only in-frame clonotypes and omits some of them. The sample yields roughly 200,000 clones, around 83% seen once. Material: peripheral blood. These TCRs come from a woman in her sixties with acute or convalescent COVID-19. The CDR3 runs from the conserved cysteine through the conserved F or W. The D gene is left open where the match is weak. A row's size may be missing; if present it is once, few, many or a size class.

. TRBD2 TRBJ2-3 TRBV6-4 TGTGCCAGCAGCCCCCCGACTAGCTCTAGCACAGATACGCAGTATTTT CASSPPTSSSTDTQYF
. . TRBJ1-1 TRBV7-2 TGTGCCAGCAGCTTACATAGACAGAACGAAGCTTTCTTT CASSLHRQNEAFF
once . TRBJ2-7 TRBV5-6 TGTGCCAGCAGCCAGCGGGACAGGAGCCACGAGCAGTACTTC CASSQRDRSHEQYF
. TRBD1 TRBJ2-6 TRBV27 TGTGCCAGCAGTCGGGGACAGGGGTGGTCTGGGGCCAACGTCCTGACTTTC CASSRGQGWSGANVLTF
. . TRBJ1-1 TRBV19 TGTGCCAGTAGTAGACAAAACACTGAAGCTTTCTTT CASSRQNTEAFF
. TRBD2 TRBJ2-1 TRBV4-1 TGCGCCAGCAGCCGGGAAAGCGGGAGCGGGATAAATGAGCAGTTCTTC CASSRESGSGINEQFF
. . TRBJ1-2 TRBV28 TGTGCCAGCCTGAGCCCGGGAGCCAACTATGGCTACACCTTC CASLSPGANYGYTF
. . TRBJ1-3 TRBV6-5 TGTGCCAGCAGTACATTTACAGGGTACGTTGGCACCATATATTTT CASSTFTGYVGTIYF
. TRBD2 TRBJ2-1 TRBV27 TGTGCCAGCAGCGGGAGGGCCTACAATGAGCAGTTCTTC CASSGRAYNEQFF
. . TRBJ2-7 TRBV19 TGTGCCAGTAGTATAGGCGTCGCGGACAACTACGAGCAGTACTTC CASSIGVADNYEQYF
. TRBD2 TRBJ2-5 TRBV7-7 TGTGCTAGCAGCTTAGACGTAGCGGGAGCCCGGCAAGAGACCCAGTACTTC CASSLDVAGARQETQYF